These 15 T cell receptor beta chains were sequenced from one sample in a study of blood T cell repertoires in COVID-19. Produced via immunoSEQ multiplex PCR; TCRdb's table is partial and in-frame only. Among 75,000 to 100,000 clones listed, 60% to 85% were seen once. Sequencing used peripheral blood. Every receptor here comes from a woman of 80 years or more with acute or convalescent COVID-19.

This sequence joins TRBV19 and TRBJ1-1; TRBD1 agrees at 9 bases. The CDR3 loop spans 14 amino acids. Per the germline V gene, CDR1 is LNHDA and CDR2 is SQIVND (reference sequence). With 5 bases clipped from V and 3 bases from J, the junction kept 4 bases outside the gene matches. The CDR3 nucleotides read TGTGCCAGTAGTCCCGGGGACAGGGACACTGAAGCTTTCTTT. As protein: CASSPGDRDTEAFF. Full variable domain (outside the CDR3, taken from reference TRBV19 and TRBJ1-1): DGGITQSPKYLFRKEGQNVTLSCEQNLNHDAMYWYRQDPGQGLRLIYYSQIVNDFQKGDIAEGYSVSREKKESFPLTVTSAQKNPTAFYLCASSPGDRDTEAFFGQGTRLTVV.

The CDR3: CASSQFLDSLNTEAFF. The CDR3 bases are TGCGCCAGCAGTCAATTCCTGGACAGTCTGAACACTGAAGCTTTCTTT. V and J are TRBV23-1 and TRBJ1-1, with a weak D call TRBD1 (6 bases). TRBV23-1 is an ORF for which the function is uncertain. The CDR3 totals 16 residues. With 1 base removed from V and 0 bases from J, the gap between germline ends came to 12 bases.

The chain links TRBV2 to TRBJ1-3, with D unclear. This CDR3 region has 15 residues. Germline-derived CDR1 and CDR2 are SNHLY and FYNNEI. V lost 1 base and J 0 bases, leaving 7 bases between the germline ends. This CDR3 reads CASSEVRSSGNTIYF. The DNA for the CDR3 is TGTGCCAGCAGTGAAGTAAGGAGCTCTGGAAACACCATATATTTT.

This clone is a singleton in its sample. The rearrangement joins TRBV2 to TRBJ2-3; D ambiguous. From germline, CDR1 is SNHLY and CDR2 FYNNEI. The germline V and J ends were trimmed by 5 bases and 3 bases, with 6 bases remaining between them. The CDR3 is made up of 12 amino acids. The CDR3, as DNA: TGTGCCAGCAGTCTCCGGACAGATACGCAGTATTTT. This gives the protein CASSLRTDTQYF.

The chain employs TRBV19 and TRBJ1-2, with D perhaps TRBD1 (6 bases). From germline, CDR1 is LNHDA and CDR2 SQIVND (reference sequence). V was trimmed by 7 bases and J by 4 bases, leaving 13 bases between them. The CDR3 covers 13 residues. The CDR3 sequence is CASTKDSTYGYTF. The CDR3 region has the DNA TGTGCCAGTACCAAGGACAGCACCTATGGCTACACCTTC.

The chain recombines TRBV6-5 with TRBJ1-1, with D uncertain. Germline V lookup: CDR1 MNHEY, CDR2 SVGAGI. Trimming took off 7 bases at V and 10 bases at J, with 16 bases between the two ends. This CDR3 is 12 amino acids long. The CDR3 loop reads CASINPPHTAFF. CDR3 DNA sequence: TGTGCCAGCATCAACCCCCCACATACAGCTTTCTTT.

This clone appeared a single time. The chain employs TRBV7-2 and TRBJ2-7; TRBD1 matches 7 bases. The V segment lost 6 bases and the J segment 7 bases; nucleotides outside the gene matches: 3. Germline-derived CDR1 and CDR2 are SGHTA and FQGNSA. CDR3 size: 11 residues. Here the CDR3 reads CASRTGREQYF. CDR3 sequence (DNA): TGTGCCAGCAGGACAGGGCGAGAGCAGTACTTC.

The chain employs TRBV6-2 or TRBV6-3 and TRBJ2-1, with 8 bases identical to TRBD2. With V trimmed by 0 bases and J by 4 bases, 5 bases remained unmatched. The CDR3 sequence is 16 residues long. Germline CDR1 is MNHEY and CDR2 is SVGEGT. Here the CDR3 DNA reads TGTGCCAGCAGTTACTCAGTAGCGGGGCCATACAATGAGCAGTTCTTC. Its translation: CASSYSVAGPYNEQFF.

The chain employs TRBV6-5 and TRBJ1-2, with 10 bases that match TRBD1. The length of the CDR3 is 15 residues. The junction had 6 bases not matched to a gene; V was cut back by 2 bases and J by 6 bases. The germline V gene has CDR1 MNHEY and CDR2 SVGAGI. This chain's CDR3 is CASSYGTGAGDGYTF. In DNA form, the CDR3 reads TGTGCCAGCAGTTACGGGACAGGGGCCGGAGATGGCTACACCTTC.

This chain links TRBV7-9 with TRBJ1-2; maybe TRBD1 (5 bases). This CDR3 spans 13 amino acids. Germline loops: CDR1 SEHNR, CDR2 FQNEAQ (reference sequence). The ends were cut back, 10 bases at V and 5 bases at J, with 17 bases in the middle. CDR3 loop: CATLQGVKYGYTF. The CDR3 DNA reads TGTGCCACACTTCAAGGGGTGAAATATGGCTACACCTTC. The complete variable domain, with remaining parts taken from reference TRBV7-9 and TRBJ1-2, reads DTGVSQNPRHKITKRGQNVTFRCDPISEHNRLYWYRQTLGQGPEFLTYFQNEAQLEKSRLLSDRFSAERPKGSFSTLEIQRTEQGDSAMYLCATLQGVKYGYTFGSGTRLTVV.

The CDR3 loop is CASTDRGASSYNEQFF. CDR3 coding DNA: TGTGCCAGCACCGATCGGGGGGCAAGCTCCTACAATGAGCAGTTCTTC. V gene TRBV7-8 combines with J gene TRBJ2-1; D is possibly TRBD2 (7 bases). The CDR3 has 16 residues. The germline gives CDR1 SGHVS, CDR2 FQNEAQ. Trimming stripped 7 bases from V and 0 bases from J, with 16 bases between. Drawing the rest from reference TRBV7-8 and TRBJ2-1, the complete variable domain is GAGVSQSPRYKVAKRGQDVALRCDPISGHVSLFWYQQALGQGPEFLTYFQNEAQLDKSGLPSDRFFAERPEGSVSTLKIQRTQQEDSAVYLCASTDRGASSYNEQFFGPGTRLTVL.

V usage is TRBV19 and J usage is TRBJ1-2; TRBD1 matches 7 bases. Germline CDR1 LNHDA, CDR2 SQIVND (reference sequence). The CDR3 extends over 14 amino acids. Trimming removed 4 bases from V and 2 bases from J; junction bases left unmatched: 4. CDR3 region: CASSNGDRNYGYTF. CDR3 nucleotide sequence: TGTGCCAGTAGTAATGGGGACAGAAACTATGGCTACACCTTC.

CDR3 in DNA: TGTGCCTGGAGTGGATACGGGACTAGCGTTCCAGATACGCAGTATTTT. This encodes CAWSGYGTSVPDTQYF. The chain links TRBV30 to TRBJ2-3; 10 bases are shared with TRBD2. J gave up 4 bases and V 1 base, and 8 bases lay outside the gene matches. Per the germline V gene, CDR1 is GTSNPN and CDR2 is SVGIG (reference sequence). There are 16 residues in the CDR3.

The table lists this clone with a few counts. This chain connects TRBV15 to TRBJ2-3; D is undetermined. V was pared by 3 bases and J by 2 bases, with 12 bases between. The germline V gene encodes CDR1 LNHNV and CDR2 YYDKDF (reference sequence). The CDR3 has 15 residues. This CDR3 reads CATSRTFGLTDTQYF. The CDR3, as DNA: TGTGCCACCAGCAGGACTTTCGGCCTCACAGATACGCAGTATTTT.

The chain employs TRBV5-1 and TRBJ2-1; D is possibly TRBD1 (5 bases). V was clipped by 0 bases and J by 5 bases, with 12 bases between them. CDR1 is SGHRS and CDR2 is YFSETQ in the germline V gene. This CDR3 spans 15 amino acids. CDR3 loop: CASSLGQGRDNEQFF. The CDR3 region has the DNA TGCGCCAGCAGCTTGGGGCAGGGTCGAGACAATGAGCAGTTCTTC.